The 19 T cell receptor beta chains reported below all come from one sample, sequenced in a study of cytomegalovirus exposure and HLA in healthy donors. The PCR had 60 Vbeta and 13 Jbeta primers. TCRdb's copy holds only in-frame clones and misses some; the assay was immunoSEQ multiplex PCR. Of approximately 120,000 clones detected, 70% to 75% appear once; the ten largest clones hold roughly 3.1%. The sample was PBMCs. These receptor sequences come from a man aged 25-40 years in good health and CMV-seronegative.

The chain is built from TRBV7-2 and TRBJ2-7, with 8 bases lining up with TRBD2. The CDR3 is 15 amino acids. Germline V gives CDR1 SGHTA, CDR2 FQGNSA. V shed 4 bases, J shed 6 bases, and the junction held 11 bases outside the gene matches. Here the CDR3 reads CASSSSGTRMGEQYF. The CDR3, as DNA: TGTGCCAGCAGCTCCTCCGGGACTAGGATGGGCGAGCAGTACTTC.

V and J are TRBV30 and TRBJ2-7; no definite D call. This CDR3 region has 11 residues. Germline assignment: CDR1 GTSNPN and CDR2 SVGIG (reference sequence). V was trimmed by 0 bases and J by 4 bases, leaving 4 bases between them. The CDR3 nucleotides read TGTGCCTGGAGTGTACTTTACGAGCAGTACTTC. Protein: CAWSVLYEQYF.

The rearrangement uses TRBV2 and TRBJ1-2; 8 bases align to TRBD1. CDR3 length: 14 residues. V lost 5 bases, J lost 3 bases, and 5 bases stayed unmatched. The germline V gene has CDR1 SNHLY and CDR2 FYNNEI. CDR3 region: CASSLGQGHYGYTF. CDR3 DNA sequence: TGTGCCAGCAGTTTAGGACAGGGTCACTATGGCTACACCTTC.

The V call is TRBV5-4, the J call TRBJ2-1, with D tentatively TRBD2 (6 bases). Looked up from germline, CDR1 is SGHNT and CDR2 is YYREEE (reference sequence). CDR3 size: 17 residues. The V gene lost 3 bases and the J gene lost 10 bases, with 26 bases spanning the gap. CDR3 residues: CASSSILASGGLNEQFF. CDR3 nucleotides: TGTGCCAGCAGCTCGATCTTGGCTTCCGGAGGGCTAAACGAGCAGTTCTTC.

The chain has TRBV7-9 and TRBJ2-2; D is undetermined. The CDR3 extends over 14 amino acids. Trimming removed 3 bases at V and 1 base at J, with 6 bases between. Germline CDR1 reads SEHNR; CDR2 reads FQNEAQ (reference sequence). CDR3 nucleotides: TGTGCCAGCAGCTTGGTCAGGAACACCGGGGAGCTGTTTTTT. It encodes CASSLVRNTGELFF. The full variable domain, its missing parts supplied by reference TRBV7-9 and TRBJ2-2, is DTGVSQNPRHKITKRGQNVTFRCDPISEHNRLYWYRQTLGQGPEFLTYFQNEAQLEKSRLLSDRFSAERPKGSFSTLEIQRTEQGDSAMYLCASSLVRNTGELFFGEGSRLTVL.

CDR3 nucleotide sequence: TGTGCCAGCAGCCAAACTGCGGTCTACAATGAGCAGTTCTTC. Translated, it gives CASSQTAVYNEQFF. V usage is TRBV14 and J usage is TRBJ2-1; D not resolved. This CDR3 has 14 residues. The ends were cut back, 2 bases at V and 3 bases at J, with 8 bases in the middle. Germline V gene data show CDR1 as SGHDN and CDR2 as FVKESK.

The chain carries TRBV7-9 and TRBJ2-7; TRBD1 matches 8 bases. Germline assignment: CDR1 SEHNR and CDR2 FQNEAQ (reference sequence). Trimming at V came to 3 bases and at J to 4 bases, leaving 8 bases not matched to a gene. The CDR3 runs to 15 residues. The CDR3 sequence: CASSFIRDRIYEQYF. CDR3 sequence (DNA): TGTGCCAGCAGCTTCATCCGGGACAGGATTTACGAGCAGTACTTC.

Notes on this clone: A much larger clone lies one base from this, so it may be a read error. The missing conserved phenylalanine or tryptophan at the end of this CDR3 makes a read error likely. This chain joins TRBV6-5 and TRBJ1-4, with D maybe TRBD1 (6 bases). The germline CDR1 and CDR2 sequences are MNHEY and SVGAGI. The ends were cut back, 5 bases at V and 2 bases at J, with 12 bases in the middle. The CDR3 is 15 residues long. The DNA for the CDR3 is TGTGCCAGCAGTAACAGGGTTCACACTAATGAAAAACTGTTTGTT. This gives the protein CASSNRVHTNEKLFV.

The rearrangement links TRBV5-4 to TRBJ1-1; TRBD1 aligns across 8 bases. The CDR3 loop spans 15 amino acids. Germline-derived CDR1 and CDR2 are SGHNT and YYREEE (reference sequence). Trimming at V came to 2 bases and at J to 6 bases, leaving 9 bases not matched to a gene. The CDR3 reads CASSLTVAGGPEAFF. In DNA, the CDR3 is TGTGCCAGCAGCTTAACGGTCGCAGGGGGCCCTGAAGCTTTCTTT.

The V call is TRBV30, the J call TRBJ1-1; D is ambiguous. The CDR3 contains 13 residues. The germline V gene encodes CDR1 GTSNPN and CDR2 SVGIG (reference sequence). The V end lost 5 bases, the J end lost 1 base, and 11 bases lay between the germline ends. CDR3 amino acids: CAWCRGQNTEAFF. CDR3 bases: TGTGCCTGGTGTCGAGGGCAGAACACTGAAGCTTTCTTT.

This clone appeared a single time. The genes are TRBV6-5 and TRBJ1-2; a possible D gene is TRBD1 (6 bases). V was pared by 6 bases and J by 5 bases, with 16 bases between. This CDR3 has 14 residues. Germline V gives CDR1 MNHEY, CDR2 SVGAGI. CDR3 bases: TGTGCCAGCAGAGATACAGGGATAAGTTATGGCTACACCTTC. It specifies CASRDTGISYGYTF.

This chain uses TRBV18 with TRBJ1-2; 7 positions agree with TRBD1. The CDR3 is 16 residues long. Germline CDR1 and CDR2: KGHSH and LQKENI. V shed 2 bases, J shed 4 bases, and the junction held 10 bases outside the gene matches. CDR3 sequence: CASSPERQGLAYGYTF. CDR3 in DNA: TGTGCCAGCTCACCAGAGAGACAGGGACTAGCCTATGGCTACACCTTC.

A note on this clone: The sample carries other DNA sequences with the same CDR3. The chain couples TRBV7-2 to TRBJ2-5; D gene ambiguous. The CDR3 loop spans 11 amino acids. Trimming cost V 5 bases and J 2 bases, with 3 bases left between them. Germline V lookup: CDR1 SGHTA, CDR2 FQGNSA. The CDR3 here is CASSPQETQYF. As DNA, the CDR3 is TGTGCCAGCAGCCCTCAAGAGACCCAGTACTTC.

V usage is TRBV7-3 and J usage is TRBJ2-7, with D unresolved. Germline V gives CDR1 SGHTA, CDR2 FQGTGA. There are 13 residues in the CDR3. V was pared by 0 bases and J by 4 bases, with 7 bases between. CDR3 residues: CASSLTSSYEQYF. The DNA for the CDR3 is TGTGCCAGCAGCTTAACCTCGTCGTACGAGCAGTACTTC.

The genes are TRBV7-2 and TRBJ2-3; tentatively, D is TRBD2 (6 bases). Trimming took 5 bases from V and 10 from J, leaving 19 bases between them. Per germline, CDR1 SGHTA and CDR2 FQGNSA. The CDR3 is made up of 14 amino acids. The CDR3 DNA is TGTGCCAGCAGCCCCGGGGGTAGCGGCACCTCGCAGTATTTT. Translated, it gives CASSPGGSGTSQYF.

The rearrangement uses TRBV6-5 and TRBJ1-3, with D maybe TRBD1 (5 bases). The CDR3 has 15 amino acids. Deletions cut 2 bases from V and 4 bases from J, with 12 bases between. Germline loops: CDR1 MNHEY, CDR2 SVGAGI. The CDR3 loop reads CASSYDSGIGNTIYF. CDR3 nucleotide sequence: TGTGCCAGCAGTTACGATTCAGGGATCGGAAACACCATATATTTT.

This chain uses TRBV4-2 with TRBJ2-1, with TRBD2 matching over 9 bases. V shed 0 bases, J shed 3 bases, and the junction held 6 bases outside the gene matches. Germline V gene data show CDR1 as LGHNA and CDR2 as YNFKEQ. This CDR3 region has 17 residues. The CDR3 sequence: CASSQDLTSGFYNEQFF. CDR3 sequence (DNA): TGTGCCAGCAGCCAAGATTTGACTAGCGGATTCTACAATGAGCAGTTCTTC.

This chain joins TRBV23-1 and TRBJ1-5; tentatively, D is TRBD1 (5 bases). TRBV23-1 is an ORF, and what it does is uncertain. The CDR3 is 15 amino acids. V was cut by 1 base and J by 3 bases, with 10 bases left in between. The CDR3 DNA reads as TGCGCCAGCAGTCAATTCCAGGGTACCAATCAGCCCCAGCATTTT. Protein: CASSQFQGTNQPQHF.

The rearrangement joins TRBV29-1 to TRBJ1-4, with D perhaps matching TRBD1 (5 bases). V was trimmed by 5 bases and J by 5 bases, leaving 9 bases between them. The CDR3 is 12 amino acids. The germline V gene encodes CDR1 SQVTM and CDR2 ANQGSEA. The CDR3 spells CSVRGGNEKLFF. CDR3 bases: TGCAGCGTTCGGGGGGGAAATGAAAAACTGTTTTTT.